The 25 T cell receptor beta chains below all came from one sample that was sequenced in a study of T cells in Graves' hyperthyroidism and ophthalmopathy. RNA transcripts gave rise to amplified TCR beta CDR3 regions. In the first-round RT-PCR of the TCR CDR3, the HTBI primer set was used. TCRdb reprocessed the multiplex PCR reads with MiXCR, giving one entry per CDR3 protein. The table has roughly 500,000 distinct CDR3 sequences, about 16% seen once. The sample was blood. The receptors here all came from a woman in her twenties or thirties with Graves' ophthalmopathy.

The table lists this clonotype with a few counts. The chain recombines TRBV7-9 with TRBJ1-5; D not resolved. CDR3 length: 14 amino acids. The germline V gene encodes CDR1 SEHNR and CDR2 FQNEAQ (reference sequence). V was pared by 4 bases and J by 4 bases, with 11 bases between. Written as DNA, the CDR3 is TGTGCCAGCAGCTCGGACGGATTAAATCAGCCCCAGCATTTT. Amino acids: CASSSDGLNQPQHF.

This chain joins TRBV5-6 and TRBJ1-5, with 8 nucleotides matching TRBD1. The length of the CDR3 is 15 residues. The ends lost 3 bases at V and 4 bases at J; junction bases unmatched: 6. Germline V gene sequence: CDR1 SGHDT, CDR2 YYEEEE. The CDR3 region is CASSSDRGHNQPQHF. The CDR3 coding sequence is TGTGCCAGCAGCTCTGACAGGGGTCATAATCAGCCCCAGCATTTT. The full variable domain, completed using reference TRBV5-6 and TRBJ1-5, is DAGVTQSPTHLIKTRGQQVTLRCSPKSGHDTVSWYQQALGQGPQFIFQYYEEEERQRGNFPDRFSGHQFPNYSSELNVNALLLGDSALYLCASSSDRGHNQPQHFGDGTRLSIL.

The gene calls are TRBV10-3 and TRBJ2-1; 7 bases are shared with TRBD1. Germline-derived CDR1 and CDR2 are ENHRY and SYGVKD. The CDR3 is made up of 14 amino acids. Trimming took 8 bases from V and 5 from J; bases not matched to a gene: 9. This CDR3 is CAIRGRGPDNEQFF. CDR3 sequence (DNA): TGTGCCATCCGGGGTAGGGGGCCAGACAATGAGCAGTTCTTC.

In this sample, this clonotype turned up a few times. This sequence joins TRBV6-2 or TRBV6-3 and TRBJ1-5; tentative D call: TRBD1 (5 bases). The V end was cut by 5 bases, the J end by 6 bases, with 23 bases between. The V gene's germline CDR1 is MNHEY and CDR2 SVGEGT. CDR3 length: 17 residues. The CDR3: CASSVPGAQRDSQPQHF. As DNA, the CDR3 is TGTGCCAGCAGTGTCCCCGGGGCGCAACGGGATAGTCAGCCCCAGCATTTT.

This clonotype appeared many times. The gene calls are TRBV20-1 and TRBJ1-6; no firm D call. In germline, CDR1 is DFQATT, CDR2 SNEGSKA (reference sequence). V was shortened by 0 bases and J by 4 bases, with 7 bases between the two germline ends. The CDR3 length is 14 residues. The CDR3 DNA follows: TGCAGTGCTAGAGATATCACATATAATTCACCCCTCCACTTT. Its translation: CSARDITYNSPLHF.

This clonotype was counted at least ten times. This chain connects TRBV6-1 to TRBJ2-3; D perhaps matches TRBD2 (5 bases). This CDR3 is built from 15 residues. The ends were cut back, 7 bases at V and 2 bases at J, with 16 bases in the middle. Germline CDR1 MNHNS, CDR2 SASEGT. CDR3 in amino acids: CASMGLAWHTDTQYF. For the CDR3, the DNA is TGTGCCAGCATGGGCCTAGCTTGGCACACAGATACGCAGTATTTT.

This chain links TRBV12-5 with TRBJ2-7, with D unresolved. The CDR3 has 12 amino acids. CDR1 is LGHNT, CDR2 FRNRAP, per germline. V was cut by 3 bases and J by 7 bases, with 10 bases left in between. DNA of the CDR3: TGTGCTAGTGGTTTATCAGCGCGGGAGCAGTACTTC. It codes for CASGLSAREQYF.

As concerns this clonotype: With a much larger clone just one base away, this may be a read error. The genes are TRBV27 and TRBJ1-1; no firm D call. Germline CDR1 reads MNHEY; CDR2 reads SMNVEV (reference sequence). There are 14 residues in the CDR3. Trimming shortened V by 5 bases and J by 7 bases, and 17 bases separated the two germline ends. CDR3 sequence (DNA): TGTGCCAGCAGTCCTATACTTAGAGGTATTGAAGCTTTCTTT. Translated: CASSPILRGIEAFF.

The chain carries TRBV28 and TRBJ2-7, with D possibly called TRBD1 or TRBD2 (6 bases each). V dropped 5 bases and J dropped 6 bases, with 26 bases sitting between them. Germline V CDR1 and CDR2: MDHEN, SYDVKM. The CDR3 is 17 amino acids. The CDR3, as DNA: TGTGCCAGCAGTCGCGCGGGAATATCACAGGGATCCCTCGAGCAGTACTTC. Protein sequence: CASSRAGISQGSLEQYF.

The rearrangement joins TRBV5-4 to TRBJ2-1; tentatively, D is TRBD1 (5 bases). This CDR3 comprises 11 residues. V gave up 5 bases and J gave up 9 bases, with 9 bases separating them. Germline CDR1 SGHNT, CDR2 YYREEE (reference sequence). Here the CDR3 DNA reads TGTGCCAGCAGGCAGGGTCTTGAGCAGTTCTTC. Protein sequence: CASRQGLEQFF.

The V call is TRBV11-2, the J call TRBJ2-6; D possibly corresponds to TRBD1 (5 bases). This CDR3 has 16 amino acids. Germline V gene lookup returns CDR1 SGHAT and CDR2 FQNNGV. V was pared by 4 bases and J by 5 bases, with 15 bases between. CDR3 in amino acids: CASSWGVSGWANVLTF. The CDR3 DNA reads as TGTGCCAGCAGCTGGGGCGTCTCGGGTTGGGCCAACGTCCTGACTTTC.

This clonotype has at least ten counts. The chain links TRBV2 to TRBJ2-7; D is undetermined. V was pared by 3 bases and J by 7 bases, with 19 bases between. The CDR3 has 15 residues. CDR1 is SNHLY, CDR2 FYNNEI, per germline. The chain's CDR3 is CASSEDVTAVGEQYF. Here the CDR3 DNA reads TGTGCCAGCAGTGAGGACGTGACGGCCGTGGGGGAGCAGTACTTC.

This clonotype showed up many times. The chain employs TRBV5-1 and TRBJ2-7, with D perhaps matching TRBD2 (5 bases). V lost 4 bases and J 2 bases, leaving 16 bases between the germline ends. Germline CDR1 is SGHRS and CDR2 is YFSETQ. The CDR3 has 15 amino acids. CDR3 loop: CASSRTGPGAYEQYF. The CDR3 coding sequence is TGCGCCAGCAGCCGAACCGGGCCCGGGGCCTACGAGCAGTACTTC.

This clonotype was seen ten or more times. The chain combines TRBV18 with TRBJ1-5; 8 bases map to TRBD1. The CDR3 extends over 14 amino acids. In germline, CDR1 is KGHSH, CDR2 LQKENI. V gave up 2 bases and J gave up 4 bases; unmatched junction bases: 1. The CDR3 spells CASSPGQGNQPQHF. CDR3 sequence (DNA): TGTGCCAGCTCACCAGGACAGGGTAATCAGCCCCAGCATTTT. The whole variable domain, remainder taken from reference TRBV18 and TRBJ1-5, is NAGVMQNPRHLVRRRGQEARLRCSPMKGHSHVYWYRQLPEEGLKFMVYLQKENIIDESGMPKERFSAEFPKEGPSILRIQQVVRGDSAAYFCASSPGQGNQPQHFGDGTRLSIL.

This clonotype has a count of ten or more. The chain employs TRBV6-5 and TRBJ2-2, with D unclear. CDR3 length: 15 amino acids. The V end was cut by 2 bases, the J end by 3 bases, with 10 bases between. Germline V gene data show CDR1 as MNHEY and CDR2 as SVGAGI. Here the CDR3 reads CASSYVGSDTGELFF. In DNA, the CDR3 is TGTGCCAGCAGTTACGTTGGGTCGGACACCGGGGAGCTGTTTTTT.

Many counts were recorded for this clonotype. The chain combines TRBV30 with TRBJ2-1, with TRBD2 matching over 11 bases. The CDR3 runs to 14 residues. Germline loops: CDR1 GTSNPN, CDR2 SVGIG (reference sequence). Losses at the gene ends were 8 bases for V and 4 bases for J; bases not matched to a gene: 7. The DNA of the CDR3 is TGTGCCGGGAAACTAGCGGGAGAGTACAATGAGCAGTTCTTC. Translating it yields CAGKLAGEYNEQFF.

This clonotype was seen a handful of times. The V gene is TRBV3-1, the J gene TRBJ2-7; 9 bases match TRBD1. J gave up 4 bases and V 0 bases, and 4 bases lay outside the gene matches. CDR3 size: 15 residues. Germline assignment: CDR1 LGHDT and CDR2 YNNKEL (reference sequence). The CDR3 DNA reads as TGTGCCAGCAGCCAAGAGGGGGACAGGGCTTACGAGCAGTACTTC. Protein product: CASSQEGDRAYEQYF.

This clonotype appeared many times. The gene calls are TRBV5-6 and TRBJ2-7; D ambiguous. The germline V and J ends were trimmed by 0 bases and 6 bases, with 10 bases remaining between them. The CDR3 is made up of 13 amino acids. Germline-derived CDR1 and CDR2 are SGHDT and YYEEEE. CDR3 in amino acids: CASSLVAIPEQYF. The CDR3 DNA reads TGTGCCAGCAGCTTGGTGGCTATTCCCGAGCAGTACTTC. Full variable domain (rest looked up from reference TRBV5-6 and TRBJ2-7): DAGVTQSPTHLIKTRGQQVTLRCSPKSGHDTVSWYQQALGQGPQFIFQYYEEEERQRGNFPDRFSGHQFPNYSSELNVNALLLGDSALYLCASSLVAIPEQYFGPGTRLTVT.

This clonotype occurred once. A read error may explain this, as a much larger clone is one base away. This CDR3 fails to terminate in the conserved phenylalanine or tryptophan, so it likely reflects a read error. The chain has TRBV2 and TRBJ1-5; a weak D match, TRBD1 (5 bases). The CDR3 has 15 amino acids. The ends were cut back, 4 bases at V and 0 bases at J, with 10 bases in the middle. The V gene's germline CDR1 is SNHLY and CDR2 FYNNEI. The CDR3 sequence is CASSGQTYSNQPQHL. In nucleotides, the CDR3 is TGTGCCAGCAGTGGACAGACTTATAGCAATCAGCCCCAGCATCTT.

This clonotype was seen repeatedly, ten times or more. This chain's CDR3 is CASNQQGGTGELFF. CDR3 nucleotides: TGTGCCAGCAACCAACAGGGGGGGACCGGGGAGCTGTTTTTT. This sequence joins TRBV11-2 and TRBJ2-2; maybe TRBD1 (8 bases). Per the germline V gene, CDR1 is SGHAT and CDR2 is FQNNGV. The CDR3 runs to 14 residues. Deletions cut 7 bases from V and 5 bases from J, with 14 bases between.

This clonotype has a count of ten or more. The chain has TRBV5-5 and TRBJ2-7; D ambiguous. Trimming pared 5 bases from V and 2 bases from J, leaving 11 bases between. Germline lookup yields CDR1 SGHKS and CDR2 YYEKEE (reference sequence). The CDR3 consists of 13 residues. CDR3 protein: CASSLTLTYEQYF. For the CDR3, the DNA is TGTGCCAGCAGTTTGACCCTAACCTACGAGCAGTACTTC.

Ten or more counts support this clonotype. This chain connects TRBV12-3 or TRBV12-4 to TRBJ2-3; D possibly uses TRBD1 or TRBD2 (5 bases each). The ends were cut back, 5 bases at V and 2 bases at J, with 14 bases in the middle. This CDR3 region has 15 residues. CDR3 sequence: CASSPFRDHTDTQYF. CDR3 bases: TGTGCCAGCAGTCCCTTCCGGGACCACACAGATACGCAGTATTTT.

This clonotype came up many times. The CDR3, as DNA: TGTGCCAGCAGTTATCCCCGGAGCGGGACTAACTACGAGCAGTACTTC. It specifies CASSYPRSGTNYEQYF. The chain links TRBV28 to TRBJ2-7; 7 bases agree with TRBD2. The J segment lost 3 bases and the V segment lost 4 bases, leaving 12 bases of the junction unmatched. Germline assignment: CDR1 MDHEN and CDR2 SYDVKM. The CDR3 totals 16 residues.

The table lists this clonotype with many counts. The rearrangement joins TRBV5-5 to TRBJ2-3; 13 positions agree with TRBD2. Germline loops: CDR1 SGHKS, CDR2 YYEKEE (reference sequence). The CDR3 consists of 17 residues. The V segment lost 4 bases and the J segment 2 bases; nucleotides outside the gene matches: 7. CDR3 residues: CASSGTSGILLTDTQYF. CDR3 in DNA: TGTGCCAGCAGCGGGACTAGCGGGATCCTACTCACAGATACGCAGTATTTT.

V usage is TRBV9 and J usage is TRBJ2-2; D may be TRBD1 (5 bases). The CDR3 loop spans 14 amino acids. Trimming pared 4 bases from V and 3 bases from J, leaving 10 bases between. Germline-derived CDR1 and CDR2 are SGDLS and YYNGEE. The CDR3 spells CASSPRQHTGELFF. CDR3 in DNA: TGTGCCAGCAGCCCGAGACAGCACACCGGGGAGCTGTTTTTT.